This T cell receptor (beta chain) was observed in a study of blood T cell repertoires in COVID-19. On the study more broadly: Samples came from the United States, Italy and Spain, spanning acute and convalescent COVID-19. Sample material is recorded as cDNA or gDNA derived from T cells, B-cell-depleted T cells, or PBMCs.

Methods used by the authors: Reference gene primer amplification yielded estimated nucleated cell counts. This table comes from immunoSEQ multiplex PCR, and its TCRdb copy is limited to in-frame clones, with some not included. D and trimming were read from the DNA, whereas the V and J calls and clone size are those reported in that table. The sample has under 80,000 clones; 75% to 90% are singletons. The germline V and J ends were trimmed by 5 bases and 4 bases, with 14 bases remaining between them. Germline lookup yields CDR1 SGHNT and CDR2 YENEEA. The CDR3 totals 14 residues. The clonotype was recovered from a man in his 70s with active or convalescent COVID-19. This chain uses TRBV11-3 with TRBJ1-1; D not certain. The sample taken for sequencing was peripheral blood. CDR3 nucleotide sequence: TGTGCCAGCAGCCCGGGTCCCGTGGGCACTGAAGCTTTCTTT. Translation gives CASSPGPVGTEAFF.